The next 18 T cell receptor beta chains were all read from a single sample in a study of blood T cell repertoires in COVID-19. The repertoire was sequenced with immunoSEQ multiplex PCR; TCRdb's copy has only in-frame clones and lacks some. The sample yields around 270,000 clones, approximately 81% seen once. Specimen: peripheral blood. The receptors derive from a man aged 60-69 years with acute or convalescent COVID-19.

CDR3: CASSPRDRAFF. Written as DNA, the CDR3 is TGTGCCAGCAGCCCGAGGGACAGAGCTTTCTTT. This chain uses TRBV7-2 with TRBJ1-1; 7 nucleotides align to TRBD1. This CDR3 has 11 amino acids. Looked up from germline, CDR1 is SGHTA and CDR2 is FQGNSA. V shed 5 bases, J shed 10 bases, and the junction held 4 bases outside the gene matches.

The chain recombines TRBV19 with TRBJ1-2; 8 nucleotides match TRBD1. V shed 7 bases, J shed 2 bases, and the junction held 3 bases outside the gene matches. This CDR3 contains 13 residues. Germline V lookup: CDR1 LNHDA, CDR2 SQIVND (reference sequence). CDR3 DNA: TGTGCCAGTACCAGGACAGGGAACTATGGCTACACCTTC. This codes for CASTRTGNYGYTF.

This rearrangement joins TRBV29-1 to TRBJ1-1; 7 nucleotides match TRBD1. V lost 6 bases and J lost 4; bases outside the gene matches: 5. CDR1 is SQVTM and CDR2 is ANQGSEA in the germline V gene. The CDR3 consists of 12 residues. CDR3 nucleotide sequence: TGCAGCGTCGACCCAGGGGGCACTGAAGCTTTCTTT. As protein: CSVDPGGTEAFF.

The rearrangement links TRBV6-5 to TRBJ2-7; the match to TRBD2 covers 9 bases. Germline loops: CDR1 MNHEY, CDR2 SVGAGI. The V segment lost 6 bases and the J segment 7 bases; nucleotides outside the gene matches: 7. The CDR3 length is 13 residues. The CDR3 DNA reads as TGTGCCAGCAGCCCCGGACTAGCGAGTGAGCAGTACTTC. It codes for CASSPGLASEQYF.

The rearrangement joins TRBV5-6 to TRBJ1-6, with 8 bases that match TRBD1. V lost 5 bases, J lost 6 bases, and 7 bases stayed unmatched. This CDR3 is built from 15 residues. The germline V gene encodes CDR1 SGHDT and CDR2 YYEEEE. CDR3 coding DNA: TGTGCCAGCAGTTTCCGGACAGGGTTTAATTCACCCCTCCACTTT. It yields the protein CASSFRTGFNSPLHF.

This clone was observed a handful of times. CDR3 residues: CASRQTGLNYQPQHF. The CDR3 DNA follows: TGTGCCAGCAGACAGACAGGCCTGAACTATCAGCCCCAGCATTTT. The rearrangement uses TRBV6-5 and TRBJ1-5; a possible D gene is TRBD1 (6 bases). The V end lost 6 bases, the J end lost 5 bases, and 17 bases lay between the germline ends. The CDR3 sequence is 15 residues long. CDR1 and CDR2 (germline): MNHEY, SVGAGI.

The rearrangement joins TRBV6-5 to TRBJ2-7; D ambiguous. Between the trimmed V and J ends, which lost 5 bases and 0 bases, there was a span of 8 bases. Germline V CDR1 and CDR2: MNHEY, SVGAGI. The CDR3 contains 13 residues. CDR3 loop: CASSQADSYEQYF. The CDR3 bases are TGTGCCAGCAGTCAGGCAGACTCCTACGAGCAGTACTTC.

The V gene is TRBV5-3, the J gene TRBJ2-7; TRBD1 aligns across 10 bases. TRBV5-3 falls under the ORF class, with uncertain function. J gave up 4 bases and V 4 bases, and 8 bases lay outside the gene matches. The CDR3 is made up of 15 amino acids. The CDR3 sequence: CARSVRDRGPYEQYF. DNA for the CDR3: TGTGCCAGAAGCGTTCGGGACAGGGGCCCGTACGAGCAGTACTTC.

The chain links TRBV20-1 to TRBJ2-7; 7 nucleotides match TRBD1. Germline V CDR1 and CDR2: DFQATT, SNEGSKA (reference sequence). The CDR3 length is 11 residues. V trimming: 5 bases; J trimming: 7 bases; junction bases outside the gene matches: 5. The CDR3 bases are TGCAGTGCTGTCCCGGGACAGGAGCAGTACTTC. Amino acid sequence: CSAVPGQEQYF.

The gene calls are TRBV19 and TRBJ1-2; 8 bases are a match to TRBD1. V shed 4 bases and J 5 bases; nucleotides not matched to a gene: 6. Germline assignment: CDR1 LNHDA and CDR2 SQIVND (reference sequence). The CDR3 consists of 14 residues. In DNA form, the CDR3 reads TGTGCCAGTAGTACTCAGGGGGCCCGGTATGGCTACACCTTC. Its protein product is CASSTQGARYGYTF.

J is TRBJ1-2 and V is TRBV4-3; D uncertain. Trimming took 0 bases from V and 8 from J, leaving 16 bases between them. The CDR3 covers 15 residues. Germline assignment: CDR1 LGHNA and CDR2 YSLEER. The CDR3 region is CASSQDQLRFWGYTF. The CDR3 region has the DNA TGCGCCAGCAGCCAAGATCAATTGAGGTTTTGGGGCTACACCTTC.

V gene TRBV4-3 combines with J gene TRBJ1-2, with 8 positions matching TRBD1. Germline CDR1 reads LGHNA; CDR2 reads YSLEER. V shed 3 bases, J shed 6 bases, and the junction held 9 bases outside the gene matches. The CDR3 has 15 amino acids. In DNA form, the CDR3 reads TGCGCCAGCAGCCACGACAGGGGTGAAGTTCATGGCTACACCTTC. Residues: CASSHDRGEVHGYTF.

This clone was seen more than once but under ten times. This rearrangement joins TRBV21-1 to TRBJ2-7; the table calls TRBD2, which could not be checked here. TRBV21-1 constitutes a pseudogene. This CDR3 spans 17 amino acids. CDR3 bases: TGTGCCAGCAGCAAAGTACTAGCGGGGCATTCTTCCTACGAGCAGTACTTC. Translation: CASSKVLAGHSSYEQYF.

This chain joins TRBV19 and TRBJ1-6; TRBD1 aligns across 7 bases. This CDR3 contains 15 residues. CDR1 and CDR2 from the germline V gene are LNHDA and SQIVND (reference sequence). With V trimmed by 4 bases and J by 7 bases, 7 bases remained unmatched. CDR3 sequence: CASSRDRIGNSPLHF. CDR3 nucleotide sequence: TGTGCCAGTAGTAGGGACAGAATAGGGAATTCACCCCTCCACTTT.

In DNA form, the CDR3 reads TGTGCCAGCAGCCCACCTTTGACCGGGGTTCACTACGAGCAGTACTTC. Its translation: CASSPPLTGVHYEQYF. V gene TRBV7-3 combines with J gene TRBJ2-7; perhaps TRBD2 as D (5 bases). This CDR3 contains 16 residues. Per the germline V gene, CDR1 is SGHTA and CDR2 is FQGTGA. V shed 5 bases and J shed 3 bases, with 20 bases lying between them.

The DNA for the CDR3 is TGTGCCAGCAGTTTACCGAGCGGGGGGGAAGAGACCCAGTACTTC. This sequence encodes CASSLPSGGEETQYF. V usage is TRBV28 and J usage is TRBJ2-5; TRBD2 agrees at 10 bases. V lost 2 bases to trimming and J lost 3 bases; unmatched junction nucleotides: 3. The CDR3 consists of 15 residues. Germline lookup yields CDR1 MDHEN and CDR2 SYDVKM. Based on the CDR3 plus reference TRBV28 and TRBJ2-5, the full variable domain is DVKVTQSSRYLVKRTGEKVFLECVQDMDHENMFWYRQDPGLGLRLIYFSYDVKMKEKGDIPEGYSVSREKKERFSLILESASTNQTSMYLCASSLPSGGEETQYFGPGTRLLVL.

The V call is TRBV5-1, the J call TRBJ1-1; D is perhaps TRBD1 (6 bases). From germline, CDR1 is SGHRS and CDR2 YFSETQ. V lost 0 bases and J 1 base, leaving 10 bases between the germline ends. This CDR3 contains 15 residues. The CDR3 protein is CASSLARGPNTEAFF. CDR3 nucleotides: TGCGCCAGCAGCTTGGCCAGGGGCCCGAACACTGAAGCTTTCTTT.

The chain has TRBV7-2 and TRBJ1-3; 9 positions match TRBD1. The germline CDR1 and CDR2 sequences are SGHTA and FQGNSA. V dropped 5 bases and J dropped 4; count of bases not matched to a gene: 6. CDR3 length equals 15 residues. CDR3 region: CASSLRTGVGNTIYF. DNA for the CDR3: TGTGCCAGCAGCCTCAGGACAGGGGTAGGAAACACCATATATTTT.